The clone carrying this T cell receptor beta chain came up many times. One end of the junction is discordant with germline, which a read error may explain. Unique molecular identifiers were incorporated during preparation of the TCRbeta library. TCRdb reprocessed the PCR reads via MiXCR and lists one record per CDR3 protein. The data show about 610,000 distinct CDR3 sequences, 10% to 13% seen once. These data come from a study of T-cell reconstitution after alpha-beta-depleted transplantation in children. Sequencing was performed on PBMCs from the stem cell graft donor, taken from the stem cell graft. The TCR was taken from a human donor who donated a stem cell graft to a child with acute myeloid leukemia.

The CDR3 bases are TGTGCCAGCAGCTTGGTAGGGAGTTCATACAATGAGCAGTTCTTC. Protein product: CASSLVGSSYNEQFF. The rearrangement uses TRBV5-1 and TRBJ2-1; D might be TRBD2 (5 bases). CDR1 and CDR2 from the germline V gene are SGHRS and YFSETQ. The CDR3 consists of 15 residues.